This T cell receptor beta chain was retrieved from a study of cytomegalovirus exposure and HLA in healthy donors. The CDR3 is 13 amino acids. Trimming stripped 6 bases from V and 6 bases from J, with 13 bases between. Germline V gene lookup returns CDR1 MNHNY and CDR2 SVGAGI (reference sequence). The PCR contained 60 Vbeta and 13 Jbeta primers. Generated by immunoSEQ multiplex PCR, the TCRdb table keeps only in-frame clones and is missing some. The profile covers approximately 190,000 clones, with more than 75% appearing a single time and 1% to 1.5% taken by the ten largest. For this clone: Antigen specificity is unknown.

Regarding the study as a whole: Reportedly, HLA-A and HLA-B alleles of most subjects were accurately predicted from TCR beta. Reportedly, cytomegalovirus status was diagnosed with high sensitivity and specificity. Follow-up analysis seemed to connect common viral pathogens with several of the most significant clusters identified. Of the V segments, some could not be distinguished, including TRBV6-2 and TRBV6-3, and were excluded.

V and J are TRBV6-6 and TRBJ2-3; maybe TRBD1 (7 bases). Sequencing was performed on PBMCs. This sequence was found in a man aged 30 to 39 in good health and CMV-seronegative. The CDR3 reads CASSPAGGDTQYF. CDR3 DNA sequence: TGTGCCAGCAGCCCAGCAGGGGGGGATACGCAGTATTTT.